The 7 T cell receptor beta chains listed next were all sequenced from one sample in a study of T cell clusters in autoimmune cytopenias. Some 34,000 genome equivalents of blood DNA were amplified for TRB. TRB rearrangements were amplified by touch-down multiplex PCR with mixed TRB-A/B primers. TCRdb processed the multiplex PCR reads again and assigns one entry to each CDR3 protein, with no DNA. Its table records about 3,500 distinct CDR3 sequences. The specimen was peripheral blood. The receptors stem from a human donor with an autoimmune cytopenia or autoimmune hepatitis (not recorded which).

CDR3 sequence reads: CSVRGDRGPDEQFF. The chain uses TRBV20-1 and TRBJ2-1; checking the TCRdb D call of TRBD1 is not possible without DNA. CDR1 and CDR2 (germline): DFQATT, SNEGSKA (reference sequence). The CDR3 sequence is 14 residues long.

The chain has TRBV5-1 and TRBJ2-7. The CDR3 covers 11 residues. Germline V CDR1 and CDR2: SGHRS, YFSETQ. CDR3 amino acids: CASSRNYEQYF.

This clonotype registers medium-sized (0.01 to 0.1%) by frequency. This rearrangement joins TRBV5-6 to TRBJ1-5. Per the germline V gene, CDR1 is SGHDT and CDR2 is YYEEEE. This CDR3 is 14 amino acids long. CDR3 sequence: CASSLTASYQPQHF.

This clonotype is classed as medium-sized by frequency. The chain has TRBV13 and TRBJ2-1. The length of the CDR3 is 15 residues. Germline V gene data show CDR1 as PRHDT and CDR2 as FYEKMQ (reference sequence). CDR3 loop: CASSLGRVSYNEQFF. Complete variable domain (other parts from reference TRBV13 and TRBJ2-1): AAGVIQSPRHLIKEKRETATLKCYPIPRHDTVYWYQQGPGQDPQFLISFYEKMQSDKGSIPDRFSAQQFSDYHSELNMSSLELGDSALYFCASSLGRVSYNEQFFGPGTRLTVL.

This clonotype is labeled medium-sized based on frequency. The chain carries TRBV28 and TRBJ2-2. The CDR3 is 12 residues long. Germline V gene data show CDR1 as MDHEN and CDR2 as SYDVKM. The CDR3 reads CASSLNTGELFF.

The chain links TRBV6-2 or TRBV6-3 to TRBJ1-5; without DNA, the TCRdb call of TRBD1 cannot be checked. CDR1 MNHEY and CDR2 SVGEGT come from the germline V gene. The CDR3 is made up of 15 amino acids. The CDR3 protein is CASSTGQGISQPQHF.

The rearrangement joins TRBV20-1 to TRBJ1-2. The CDR3 runs 13 residues. Germline V CDR1 and CDR2: DFQATT, SNEGSKA (reference sequence). CDR3 region: CSGRPAIRNDYTF.